This TCR beta chain was sequenced during a study of CD4 and CD8 cells across lung adenocarcinoma regions. The CDR3 loop spans 14 amino acids. Trimming took off 4 bases at V and 1 base at J, with 10 bases between the two ends. Germline V gene lookup returns CDR1 MNHEY and CDR2 SVGEGT. There are a few counts of this clonotype. TCRdb analysed the PCR reads with MiXCR anew, one entry per CDR3 protein. The repertoire includes some 11,000 distinct CDR3 sequences, about 53% of them detected once, and 20% sits in the top ten. Donors had localized lung adenocarcinoma, a non-small cell lung cancer. J is TRBJ1-1 and V is TRBV6-2 or TRBV6-3; D remains unclear. The source material was CD4+ T cells from the center of a lung tumor. The origin of this receptor is a male donor with lung adenocarcinoma. The CD4 and CD8 labels of this study may be unreliable. CDR3 sequence (DNA): TGTGCCAGCAGTTTGTTCTGGGCGAACACTGAAGCTTTCTTT. Its protein is CASSLFWANTEAFF.